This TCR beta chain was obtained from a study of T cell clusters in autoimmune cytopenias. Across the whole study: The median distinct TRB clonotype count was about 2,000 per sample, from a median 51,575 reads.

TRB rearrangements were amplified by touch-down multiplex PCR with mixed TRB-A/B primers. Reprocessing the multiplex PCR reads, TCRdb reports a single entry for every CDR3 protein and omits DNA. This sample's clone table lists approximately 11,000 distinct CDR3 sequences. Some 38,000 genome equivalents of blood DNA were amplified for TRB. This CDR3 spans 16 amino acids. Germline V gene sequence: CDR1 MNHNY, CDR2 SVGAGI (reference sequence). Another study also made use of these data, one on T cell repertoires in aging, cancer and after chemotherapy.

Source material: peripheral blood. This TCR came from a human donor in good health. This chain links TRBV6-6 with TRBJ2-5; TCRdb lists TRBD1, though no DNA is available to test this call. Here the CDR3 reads CASSDASGGLQETQYF.